The entry below describes one T cell receptor beta chain. The antigen remains undetermined. This sample stems from a study of beta chain features in type 1 diabetes. Study results and limitations: Resolution of whether HLA type affects TCRB rearrangement was not achieved here.

CDR3 size: 16 residues. In germline, CDR1 is MGHRA, CDR2 YSYEKL. After removal of 0 bases from V and 2 bases from J, the junction contained 5 bases not matched to a gene. Using CD45RO/CCR7/CD25/CD127/CD95/CD27, CD4+ naive, central memory, regulatory and stem cell-like memory cells were sorted. What was sequenced were expressed TCRB transcripts, since all of the isolated RNA had been reverse transcribed. Here immunoSEQ multiplex PCR was the method, and the copy in TCRdb shows in-frame clones only, minus some. Of hundreds of thousands of clones listed, around 28% are singletons. The V gene is TRBV4-1, the J gene TRBJ2-3; the match to TRBD2 covers 7 bases. The receptor comes from a man aged 18 to 30 in good health. Sequencing was carried out using naive CD4+ T cells from blood. CDR3 in DNA: TGCGCCAGCAGCCAAGATTCAGCGGGATTCACAGATACGCAGTATTTT. Translation gives CASSQDSAGFTDTQYF.